The entry that follows covers one T cell receptor (beta chain) sequence. Its antigen is currently unknown. These data come from a study of blood T cells in healthy people across ages. Study details: About one barcoded beta molecule was captured per two T cells (by template switching). Findings of the study overall: Roughly linearly, TCR beta diversity per million T cells fell as age increased.

The J segment lost 10 bases and the V segment lost 5 bases, leaving 16 bases of the junction unmatched. CDR1 is SGHTA and CDR2 is FQGTGA in the germline V gene. The CDR3 is 16 residues long. The use of a sample-barcoded 5' primer and a J-beta primer mix characterized a second PCR of roughly 6 to 11 cycles. MiXCR, run by TCRdb on the 5' RACE reads, gives a single entry per CDR3 protein. The table shows roughly 1,500,000 distinct CDR3 sequences, with roughly 30% occurring only once. This sequence originates from a woman aged 25 to 39 in good health. The chain recombines TRBV7-3 with TRBJ2-1; 8 nucleotides match TRBD2. The sample comprised blood. The CDR3 DNA is TGTGCCAGCAGCCCCACGGGACTAGTGACGGGGGAAGAGCAGTTCTTC. This sequence encodes CASSPTGLVTGEEQFF.